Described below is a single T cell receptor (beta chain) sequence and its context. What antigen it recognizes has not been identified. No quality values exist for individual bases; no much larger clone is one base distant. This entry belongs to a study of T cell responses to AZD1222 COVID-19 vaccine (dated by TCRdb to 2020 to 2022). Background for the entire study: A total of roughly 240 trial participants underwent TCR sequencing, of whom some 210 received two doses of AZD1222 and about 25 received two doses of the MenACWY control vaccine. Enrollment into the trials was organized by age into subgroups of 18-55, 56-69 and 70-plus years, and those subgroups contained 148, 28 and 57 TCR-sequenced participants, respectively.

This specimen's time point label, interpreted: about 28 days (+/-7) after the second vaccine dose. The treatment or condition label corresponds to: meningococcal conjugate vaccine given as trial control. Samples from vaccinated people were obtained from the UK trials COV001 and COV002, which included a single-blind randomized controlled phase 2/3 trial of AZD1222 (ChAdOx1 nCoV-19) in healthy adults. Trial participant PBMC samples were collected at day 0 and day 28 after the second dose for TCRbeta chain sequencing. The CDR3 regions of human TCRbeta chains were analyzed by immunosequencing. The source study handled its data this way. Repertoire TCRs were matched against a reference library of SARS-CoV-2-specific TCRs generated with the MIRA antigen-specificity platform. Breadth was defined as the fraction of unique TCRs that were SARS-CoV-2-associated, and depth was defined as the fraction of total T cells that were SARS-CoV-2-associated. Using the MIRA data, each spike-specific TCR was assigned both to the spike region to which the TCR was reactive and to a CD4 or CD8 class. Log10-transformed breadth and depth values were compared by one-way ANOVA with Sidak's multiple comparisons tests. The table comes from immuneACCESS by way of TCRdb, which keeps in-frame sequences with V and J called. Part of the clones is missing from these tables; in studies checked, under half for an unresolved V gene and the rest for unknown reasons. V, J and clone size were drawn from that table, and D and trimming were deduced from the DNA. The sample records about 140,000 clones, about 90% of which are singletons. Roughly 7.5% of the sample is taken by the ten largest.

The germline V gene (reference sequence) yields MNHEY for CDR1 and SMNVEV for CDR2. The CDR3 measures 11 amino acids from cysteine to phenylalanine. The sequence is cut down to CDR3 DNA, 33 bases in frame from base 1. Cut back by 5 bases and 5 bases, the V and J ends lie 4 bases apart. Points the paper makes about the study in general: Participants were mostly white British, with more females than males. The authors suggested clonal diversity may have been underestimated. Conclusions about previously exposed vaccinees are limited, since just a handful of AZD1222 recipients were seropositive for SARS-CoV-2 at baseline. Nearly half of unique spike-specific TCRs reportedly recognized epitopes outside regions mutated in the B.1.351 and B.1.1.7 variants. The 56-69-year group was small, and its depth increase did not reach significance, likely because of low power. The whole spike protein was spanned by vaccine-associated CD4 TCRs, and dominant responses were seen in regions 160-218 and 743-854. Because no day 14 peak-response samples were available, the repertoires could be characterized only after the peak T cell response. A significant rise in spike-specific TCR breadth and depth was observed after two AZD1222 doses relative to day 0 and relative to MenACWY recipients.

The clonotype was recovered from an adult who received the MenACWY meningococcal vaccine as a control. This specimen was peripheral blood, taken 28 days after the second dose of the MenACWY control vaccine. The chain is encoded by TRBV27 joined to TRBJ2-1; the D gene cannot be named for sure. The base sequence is TGTGCCAGCAGTCTAAACAATGAGCAGTTCTTC. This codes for CASSLNNEQFF.